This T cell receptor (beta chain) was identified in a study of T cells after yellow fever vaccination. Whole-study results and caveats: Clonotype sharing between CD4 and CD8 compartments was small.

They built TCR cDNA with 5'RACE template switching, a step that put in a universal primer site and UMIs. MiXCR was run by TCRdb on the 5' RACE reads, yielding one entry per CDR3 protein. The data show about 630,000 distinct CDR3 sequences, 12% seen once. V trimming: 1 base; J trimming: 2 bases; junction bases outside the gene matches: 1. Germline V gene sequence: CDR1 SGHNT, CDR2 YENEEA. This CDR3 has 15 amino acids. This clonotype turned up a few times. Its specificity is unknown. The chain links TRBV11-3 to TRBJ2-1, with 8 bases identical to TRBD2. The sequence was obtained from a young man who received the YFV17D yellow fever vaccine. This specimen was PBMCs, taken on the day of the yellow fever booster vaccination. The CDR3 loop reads CASSLGTSTYNEQFF. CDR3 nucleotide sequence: TGTGCCAGCAGCTTAGGGACTAGCACCTACAATGAGCAGTTCTTC.